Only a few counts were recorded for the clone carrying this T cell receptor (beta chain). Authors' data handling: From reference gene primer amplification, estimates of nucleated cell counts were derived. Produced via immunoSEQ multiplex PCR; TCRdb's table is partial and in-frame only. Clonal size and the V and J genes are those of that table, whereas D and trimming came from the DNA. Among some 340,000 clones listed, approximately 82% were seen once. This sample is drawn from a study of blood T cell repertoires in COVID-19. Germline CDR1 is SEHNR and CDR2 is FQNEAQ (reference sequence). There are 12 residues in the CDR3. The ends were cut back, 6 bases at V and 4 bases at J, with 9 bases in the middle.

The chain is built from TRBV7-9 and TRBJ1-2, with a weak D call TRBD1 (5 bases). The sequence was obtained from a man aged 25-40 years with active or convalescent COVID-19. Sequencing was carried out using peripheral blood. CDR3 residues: CASSPRGYGYTF. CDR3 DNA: TGTGCCAGCAGTCCAAGGGGCTATGGCTACACCTTC.